The entry below describes one T cell receptor beta chain. Its cognate antigen is unknown. The data were taken from a study of T cell responses to AZD1222 COVID-19 vaccine. Study outcomes and limitations: Mostly white British, mostly female donors; authors suggested clonal diversity may be underestimated. With dominance at 160-218 and 743-854, vaccine-associated CD4 TCRs spanned spike.

Clones were read by immunoSEQ multiplex PCR, and TCRdb kept only the in-frame ones, dropping some. The sample yields over 85,000 clones, about four fifths seen once. The sequenced sample was peripheral blood, obtained 28 days after the second AZD1222 dose. The TCR originated in an adult who received the AZD1222 COVID-19 vaccine.

The CDR3 reads CASSPDTGELFF. Written as DNA, the CDR3 is TGTGCCAGCAGTCCCGATACCGGGGAGCTGTTTTTT. The chain combines TRBV12-3 or TRBV12-4 with TRBJ2-2; D not certain. CDR3 length equals 12 residues. V lost 5 bases and J lost 5, with 6 bases in between.